This entry lists 4 T cell receptor beta chains sequenced from one sample in a study of control samples from healthy donors and cancer patients. Sequencing used immunoSEQ multiplex PCR; TCRdb keeps in-frame clones, though not all of them. Of more than 95,000 clones detected, over 90% appear once; the ten largest clones hold 8%. Source material: blood. All receptors derive from a man aged 18 to 30 in good health.

The gene calls are TRBV28 and TRBJ1-2; D uncertain. Germline V gives CDR1 MDHEN, CDR2 SYDVKM. Deletions cut 2 bases from V and 4 bases from J, with 14 bases between. This CDR3 has 15 amino acids. This CDR3 reads CASSLRVVSVYGYTF. CDR3 nucleotide sequence: TGTGCCAGCAGTTTACGTGTGGTTTCGGTCTATGGCTACACCTTC.

This clone showed up just a few times. The chain employs TRBV2 and TRBJ1-6; D is uncertain. V was cut by 1 base and J by 6 bases, with 4 bases left in between. The CDR3 totals 13 residues. Germline loops: CDR1 SNHLY, CDR2 FYNNEI. The CDR3 loop reads CASSEVVNSPLHF. CDR3 nucleotide sequence: TGTGCCAGCAGTGAAGTCGTTAATTCACCCCTCCACTTT. Full variable domain (outside the CDR3, taken from reference TRBV2 and TRBJ1-6): EPEVTQTPSHQVTQMGQEVILRCVPISNHLYFYWYRQILGQKVEFLVSFYNNEISEKSEIFDDQFSVERPDGSNFTLKIRSTKLEDSAMYFCASSEVVNSPLHFGNGTRLTVT.

This chain uses TRBV5-1 with TRBJ2-3, with a possible D match to TRBD1 (6 bases). V dropped 3 bases and J dropped 0 bases, with 23 bases sitting between them. Germline assignment: CDR1 SGHRS and CDR2 YFSETQ. CDR3 length equals 19 residues. CDR3 amino acids: CASSSTQGNTRLSTDTQYF. The CDR3 coding sequence is TGCGCCAGCAGCTCCACACAGGGCAATACACGTCTGAGCACAGATACGCAGTATTTT.

J is TRBJ1-2 and V is TRBV27, with D perhaps TRBD1 (5 bases). V lost 6 bases, J lost 1 base, and 15 bases lay in between. There are 15 residues in the CDR3. The V gene's germline CDR1 is MNHEY and CDR2 SMNVEV (reference sequence). In nucleotides, the CDR3 is TGTGCCAGCAGCGCAAGGGGATCTCTTAACTATGGCTACACCTTC. This sequence encodes CASSARGSLNYGYTF.